Each of the 2 T cell receptor beta chains below was sequenced from the same sample in a study of beta chain features in type 1 diabetes. The entirety of the isolated RNA underwent reverse transcription, so expressed TCRB transcripts were sequenced. Here immunoSEQ multiplex PCR was the method, and the copy in TCRdb shows in-frame clones only, minus some. The sample holds 250,000 to 350,000 clones, around 13% seen once. Sample: central memory CD4+ T cells from blood. These receptors originate from a man between 25 and 39 years old in good health.

The chain couples TRBV6-1 to TRBJ1-2; unclear D gene. The V end was cut by 0 bases, the J end by 1 base, with 6 bases between. The CDR3 runs 14 residues. In germline, CDR1 is MNHNS, CDR2 SASEGT. Here the CDR3 reads CASSEAEYNYGYTF. The CDR3 DNA is TGTGCCAGCAGTGAAGCAGAGTATAACTATGGCTACACCTTC.

The chain recombines TRBV27 with TRBJ1-4; 7 bases are shared with TRBD1. The junction had 10 bases not matched to a gene; V was cut back by 5 bases and J by 7 bases. Looked up from germline, CDR1 is MNHEY and CDR2 is SMNVEV (reference sequence). The CDR3 sequence is 15 residues long. CDR3 loop: CASSPNYRQGEKLFF. Here the CDR3 DNA reads TGTGCCAGCAGTCCGAATTACAGACAGGGTGAAAAACTGTTTTTT.